Below, 5 T cell receptor beta chains from the same sample are listed, as sequenced in a study of shared clonotypes between healthy human individuals. TCRdb keeps only in-frame clones here, not all; method: immunoSEQ multiplex PCR. The table lists 150,000 to 200,000 clones, around 93% of them singletons. The sample consisted of naive CD4+ T cells sorted from blood. The sample's subset: CD45RA+ positively selected. These receptor sequences come from a woman aged 25 to 39 in good health.

The rearrangement links TRBV6-5 to TRBJ2-3; D possibly corresponds to TRBD1 (6 bases). The V end lost 11 bases, the J end lost 1 base, and 16 bases lay between the germline ends. CDR1 is MNHEY and CDR2 is SVGAGI in the germline V gene. The CDR3 covers 14 residues. CDR3 protein: CAANRAGGTDTQYF. CDR3 nucleotide sequence: TGTGCCGCGAACAGGGCTGGAGGCACAGATACGCAGTATTTT.

The J gene is TRBJ1-6, the V gene TRBV11-3, with no clear D. Germline loops: CDR1 SGHNT, CDR2 YENEEA. The CDR3 has 13 amino acids. V shed 4 bases and J shed 8 bases, with 9 bases lying between them. The DNA of the CDR3 is TGTGCCAGCAGCTCCGGGAGGTATTCACCCCTCCACTTT. Residues: CASSSGRYSPLHF.

This clone was recorded once. The CDR3 is CASSLGQGVTGELFF. CDR3 bases: TGTGCCAGCAGTTTGGGACAGGGGGTCACCGGGGAGCTGTTTTTT. The chain employs TRBV6-5 and TRBJ2-2; TRBD1 aligns across 11 bases. The V segment lost 4 bases and the J segment 4 bases; nucleotides outside the gene matches: 2. CDR3 length equals 15 residues. Germline-derived CDR1 and CDR2 are MNHEY and SVGAGI.

The chain has TRBV2 and TRBJ2-1; 7 nucleotides line up with TRBD2. The junction had 6 bases not matched to a gene; V was cut back by 7 bases and J by 9 bases. The CDR3 runs to 12 residues. Germline values: CDR1 SNHLY, CDR2 FYNNEI. DNA for the CDR3: TGTGCCAGCATCCGGGAGGAATTTGAGCAGTTCTTC. This sequence encodes CASIREEFEQFF.

The rearrangement joins TRBV7-9 to TRBJ2-3; TRBD2 might be the D (5 bases). Germline CDR1 reads SEHNR; CDR2 reads FQNEAQ (reference sequence). V was pared by 2 bases and J by 1 base, with 13 bases between. The CDR3 has 16 residues. CDR3 protein: CASSLWSEEGTDTQYF. In nucleotides, the CDR3 is TGTGCCAGCAGCTTATGGTCGGAGGAGGGCACAGATACGCAGTATTTT.